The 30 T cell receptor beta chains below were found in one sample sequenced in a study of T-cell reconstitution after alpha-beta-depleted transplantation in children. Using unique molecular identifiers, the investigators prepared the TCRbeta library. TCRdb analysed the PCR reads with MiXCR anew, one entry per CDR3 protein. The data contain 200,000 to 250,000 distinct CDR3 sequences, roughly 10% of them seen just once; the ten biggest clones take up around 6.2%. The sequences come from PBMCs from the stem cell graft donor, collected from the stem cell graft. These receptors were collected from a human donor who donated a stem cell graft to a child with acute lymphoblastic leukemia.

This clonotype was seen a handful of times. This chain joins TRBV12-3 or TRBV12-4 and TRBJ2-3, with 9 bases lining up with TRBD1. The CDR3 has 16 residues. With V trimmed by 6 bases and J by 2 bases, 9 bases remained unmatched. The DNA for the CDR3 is TGTGCCAGCAGGGGCCATGGACAGGGGCTCACAGATACGCAGTATTTT. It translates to CASRGHGQGLTDTQYF.

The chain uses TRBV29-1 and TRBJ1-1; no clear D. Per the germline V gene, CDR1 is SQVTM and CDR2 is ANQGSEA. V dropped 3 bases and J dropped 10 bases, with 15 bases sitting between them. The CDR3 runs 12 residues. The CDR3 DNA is TGCAGCGTTGATTTGATTGGAGGAGGAGCTTTCTTT. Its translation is CSVDLIGGGAFF.

DNA of the CDR3: TGTGCCACTTCACAGGGGAGGGCCGGGGAGCTGTTTTTT. Amino acids: CATSQGRAGELFF. The chain joins TRBV24-1 to TRBJ2-2, with D perhaps TRBD1 or TRBD2 (7 bases each). The CDR3 has 13 residues. Trimming cost V 10 bases and J 6 bases, with 14 bases left between them. Germline V gives CDR1 KGHDR, CDR2 SFDVKD.

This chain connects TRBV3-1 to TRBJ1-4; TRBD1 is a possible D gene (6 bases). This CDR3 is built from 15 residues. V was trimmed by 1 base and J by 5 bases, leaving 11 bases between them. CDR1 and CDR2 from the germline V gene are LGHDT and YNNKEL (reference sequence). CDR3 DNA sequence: TGTGCCAGCAGCCAAGTGGGGGGGCCAAATGAAAAACTGTTTTTT. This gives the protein CASSQVGGPNEKLFF. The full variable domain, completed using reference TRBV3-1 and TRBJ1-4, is DTAVSQTPKYLVTQMGNDKSIKCEQNLGHDTMYWYKQDSKKFLKIMFSYNNKELIINETVPNRFSPKSPDKAHLNLHINSLELGDSAVYFCASSQVGGPNEKLFFGSGTQLSVL.

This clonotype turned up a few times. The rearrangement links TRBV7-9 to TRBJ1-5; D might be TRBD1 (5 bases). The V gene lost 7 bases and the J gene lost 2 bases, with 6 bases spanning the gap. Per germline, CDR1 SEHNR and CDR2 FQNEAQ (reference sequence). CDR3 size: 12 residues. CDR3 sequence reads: CASTQGNQPQHF. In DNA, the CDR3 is TGTGCCAGCACACAGGGCAATCAGCCCCAGCATTTT.

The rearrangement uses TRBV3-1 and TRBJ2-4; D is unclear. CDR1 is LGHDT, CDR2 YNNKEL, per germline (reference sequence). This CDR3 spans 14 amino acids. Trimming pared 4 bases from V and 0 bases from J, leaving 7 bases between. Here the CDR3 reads CASSPNRAKNIQYF. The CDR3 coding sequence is TGTGCCAGCAGCCCTAATCGAGCCAAAAACATTCAGTACTTC.

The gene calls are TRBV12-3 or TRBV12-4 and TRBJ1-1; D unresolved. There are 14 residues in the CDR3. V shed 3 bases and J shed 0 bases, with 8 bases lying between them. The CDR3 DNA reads TGTGCCAGCAGTTTCTTCCCAATGAACACTGAAGCTTTCTTT. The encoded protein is CASSFFPMNTEAFF.

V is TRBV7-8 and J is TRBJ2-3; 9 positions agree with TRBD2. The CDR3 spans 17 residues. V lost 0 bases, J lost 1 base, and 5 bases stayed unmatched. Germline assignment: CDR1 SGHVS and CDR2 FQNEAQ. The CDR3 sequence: CASSLAIAGERTDTQYF. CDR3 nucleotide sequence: TGTGCCAGCAGCTTAGCGATAGCGGGGGAGCGCACAGATACGCAGTATTTT.

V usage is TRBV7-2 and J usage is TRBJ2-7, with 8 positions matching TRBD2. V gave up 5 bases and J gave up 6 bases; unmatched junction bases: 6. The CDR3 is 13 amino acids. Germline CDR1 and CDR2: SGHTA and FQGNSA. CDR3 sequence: CASSQVGGAEQYF. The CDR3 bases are TGTGCCAGCAGCCAAGTCGGGGGGGCCGAGCAGTACTTC.

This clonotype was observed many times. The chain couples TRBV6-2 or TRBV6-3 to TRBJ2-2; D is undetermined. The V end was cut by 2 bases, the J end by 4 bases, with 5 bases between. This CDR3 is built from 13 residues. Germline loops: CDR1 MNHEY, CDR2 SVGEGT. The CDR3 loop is CASSYQSTGELFF. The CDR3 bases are TGTGCCAGCAGTTACCAGAGCACCGGGGAGCTGTTTTTT.

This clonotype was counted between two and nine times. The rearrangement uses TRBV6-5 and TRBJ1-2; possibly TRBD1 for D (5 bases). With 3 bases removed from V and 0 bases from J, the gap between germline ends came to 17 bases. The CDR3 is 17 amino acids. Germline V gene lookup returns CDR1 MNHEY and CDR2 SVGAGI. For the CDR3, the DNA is TGTGCCAGCAGTTATTCTCTTACCAGGGCGACTAACTATGGCTACACCTTC. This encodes CASSYSLTRATNYGYTF.

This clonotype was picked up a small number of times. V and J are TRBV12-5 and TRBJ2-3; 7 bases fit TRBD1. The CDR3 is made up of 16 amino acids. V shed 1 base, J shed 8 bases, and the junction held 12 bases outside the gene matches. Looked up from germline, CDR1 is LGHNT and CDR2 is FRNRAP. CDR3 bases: TGTGCTAGTGGTTTGGCAACAGGGGTAGTACGAGGTACGCAGTATTTT. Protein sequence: CASGLATGVVRGTQYF.

CDR3 in DNA: TGTGCCAGCAGTTACTCCCCGGGACAGGGGGCTTCACCCCTCCACTTT. Encoded protein: CASSYSPGQGASPLHF. The rearrangement uses TRBV6-5 and TRBJ1-6; 12 bases match TRBD1. Germline V gene lookup returns CDR1 MNHEY and CDR2 SVGAGI. CDR3 length equals 16 residues. V lost 0 bases, J lost 9 bases, and 3 bases stayed unmatched.

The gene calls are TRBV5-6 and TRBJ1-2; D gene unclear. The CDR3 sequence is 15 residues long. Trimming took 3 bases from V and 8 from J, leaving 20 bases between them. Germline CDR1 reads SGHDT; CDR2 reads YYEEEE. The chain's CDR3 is CASSSRFRRARGYTF. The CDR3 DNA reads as TGTGCCAGCAGCTCCCGTTTTAGACGGGCCAGAGGCTACACCTTC.

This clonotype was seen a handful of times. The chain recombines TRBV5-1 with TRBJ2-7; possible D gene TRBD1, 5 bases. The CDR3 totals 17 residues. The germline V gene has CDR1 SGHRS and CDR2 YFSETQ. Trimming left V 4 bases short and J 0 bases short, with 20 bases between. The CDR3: CASSPRPQGQSSYEQYF. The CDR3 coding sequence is TGCGCCAGCAGCCCCCGGCCCCAGGGCCAATCCTCCTACGAGCAGTACTTC.

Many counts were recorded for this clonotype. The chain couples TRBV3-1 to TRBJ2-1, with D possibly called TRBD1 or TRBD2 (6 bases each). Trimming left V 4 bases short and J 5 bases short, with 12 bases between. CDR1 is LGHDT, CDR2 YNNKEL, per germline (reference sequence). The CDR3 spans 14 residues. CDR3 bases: TGTGCCAGCAGCCTAGGGGGGTCCCACAATGAGCAGTTCTTC. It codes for CASSLGGSHNEQFF.

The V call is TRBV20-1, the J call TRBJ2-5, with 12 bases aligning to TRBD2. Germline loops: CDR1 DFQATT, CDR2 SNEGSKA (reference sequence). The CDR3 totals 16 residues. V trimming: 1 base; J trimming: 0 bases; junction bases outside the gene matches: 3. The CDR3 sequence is CSARGTSGVYQETQYF. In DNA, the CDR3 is TGCAGTGCTAGAGGGACTAGCGGGGTGTACCAAGAGACCCAGTACTTC.

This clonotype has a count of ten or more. The CDR3 sequence: CASSERGAGELFF. The CDR3 region has the DNA TGTGCCAGCAGTGAGAGGGGAGCCGGGGAGCTGTTTTTT. The chain recombines TRBV25-1 with TRBJ2-2, with D possibly called TRBD1 or TRBD2 (5 bases each). The CDR3 spans 13 residues. V was pared by 3 bases and J by 6 bases, with 8 bases between. From germline, CDR1 is MGHDK and CDR2 SYGVNS.

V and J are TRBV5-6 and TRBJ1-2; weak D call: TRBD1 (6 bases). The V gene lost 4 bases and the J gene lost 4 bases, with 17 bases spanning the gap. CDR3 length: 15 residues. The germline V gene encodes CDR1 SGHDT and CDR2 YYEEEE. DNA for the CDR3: TGTGCCAGCAGCCGTCGACAGGTATTTCGCTATGGCTACACCTTC. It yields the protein CASSRRQVFRYGYTF. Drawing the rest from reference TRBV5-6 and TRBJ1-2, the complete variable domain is DAGVTQSPTHLIKTRGQQVTLRCSPKSGHDTVSWYQQALGQGPQFIFQYYEEEERQRGNFPDRFSGHQFPNYSSELNVNALLLGDSALYLCASSRRQVFRYGYTFGSGTRLTVV.

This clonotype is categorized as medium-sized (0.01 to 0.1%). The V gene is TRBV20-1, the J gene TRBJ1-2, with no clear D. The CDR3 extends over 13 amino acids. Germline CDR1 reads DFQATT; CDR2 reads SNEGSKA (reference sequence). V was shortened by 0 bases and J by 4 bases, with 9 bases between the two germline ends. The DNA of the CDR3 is TGCAGTGCTAGAGAGAACAGCCCCTATGGCTACACCTTC. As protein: CSARENSPYGYTF.

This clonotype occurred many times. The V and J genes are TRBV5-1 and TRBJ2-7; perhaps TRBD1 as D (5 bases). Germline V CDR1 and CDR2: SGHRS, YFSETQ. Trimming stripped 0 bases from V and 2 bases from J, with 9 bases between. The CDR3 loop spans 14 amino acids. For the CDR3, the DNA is TGCGCCAGCAGCTTGGAAACAGGCACCTACGAGCAGTACTTC. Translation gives CASSLETGTYEQYF.

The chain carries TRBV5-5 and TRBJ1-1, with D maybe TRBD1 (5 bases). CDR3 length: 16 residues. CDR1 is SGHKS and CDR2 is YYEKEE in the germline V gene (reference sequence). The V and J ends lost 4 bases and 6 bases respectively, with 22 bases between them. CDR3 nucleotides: TGTGCCAGCAGCCAGCGACAAAGGGGAGGGAGGTCTGAAGCTTTCTTT. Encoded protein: CASSQRQRGGRSEAFF.

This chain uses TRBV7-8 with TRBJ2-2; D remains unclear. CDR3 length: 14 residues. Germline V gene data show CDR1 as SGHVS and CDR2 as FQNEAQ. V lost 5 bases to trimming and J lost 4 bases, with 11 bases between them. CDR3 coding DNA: TGTGCCAGCAGCCTGACCACGGGCACCGGGGAGCTGTTTTTT. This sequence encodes CASSLTTGTGELFF.

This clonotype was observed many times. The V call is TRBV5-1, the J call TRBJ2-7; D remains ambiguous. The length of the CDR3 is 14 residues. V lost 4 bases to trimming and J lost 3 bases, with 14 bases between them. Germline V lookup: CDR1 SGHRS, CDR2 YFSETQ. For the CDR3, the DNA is TGCGCCAGCAGCCCCCCGGACGGAGTCTACGAGCAGTACTTC. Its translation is CASSPPDGVYEQYF.

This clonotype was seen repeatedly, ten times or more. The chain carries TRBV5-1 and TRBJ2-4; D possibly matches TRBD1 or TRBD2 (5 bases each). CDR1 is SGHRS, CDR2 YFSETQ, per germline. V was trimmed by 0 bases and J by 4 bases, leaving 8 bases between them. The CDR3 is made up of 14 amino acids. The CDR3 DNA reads TGCGCCAGCAGCTTGGCCAGGGAGAAAAACATTCAGTACTTC. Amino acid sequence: CASSLAREKNIQYF. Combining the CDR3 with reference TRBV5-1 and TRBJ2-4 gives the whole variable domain KAGVTQTPRYLIKTRGQQVTLSCSPISGHRSVSWYQQTPGQGLQFLFEYFSETQRNKGNFPGRFSGRQFSNSRSEMNVSTLELGDSALYLCASSLAREKNIQYFGAGTRLSVL.

The CDR3 reads CASSSGLRGTEAFF. As DNA, the CDR3 is TGTGCCAGCAGCTCCGGACTCCGCGGCACTGAAGCTTTCTTT. The chain employs TRBV13 and TRBJ1-1; D unclear. The CDR3 runs 14 residues. Trimming took off 4 bases at V and 4 bases at J, with 13 bases between the two ends. Germline values: CDR1 PRHDT, CDR2 FYEKMQ (reference sequence).

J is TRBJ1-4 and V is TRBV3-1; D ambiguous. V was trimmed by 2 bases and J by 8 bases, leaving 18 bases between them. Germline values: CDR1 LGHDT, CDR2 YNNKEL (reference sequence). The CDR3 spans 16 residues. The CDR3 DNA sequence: TGTGCCAGCAGCCAATGGACGGCGTTGGGAGGGGAAAAACTGTTTTTT. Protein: CASSQWTALGGEKLFF.

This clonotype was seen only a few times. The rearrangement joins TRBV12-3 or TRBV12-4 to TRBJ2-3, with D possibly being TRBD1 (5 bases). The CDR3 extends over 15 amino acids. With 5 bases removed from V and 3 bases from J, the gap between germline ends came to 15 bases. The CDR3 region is CASSHWTSETDTQYF. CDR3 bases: TGTGCCAGCAGTCATTGGACATCCGAAACAGATACGCAGTATTTT.

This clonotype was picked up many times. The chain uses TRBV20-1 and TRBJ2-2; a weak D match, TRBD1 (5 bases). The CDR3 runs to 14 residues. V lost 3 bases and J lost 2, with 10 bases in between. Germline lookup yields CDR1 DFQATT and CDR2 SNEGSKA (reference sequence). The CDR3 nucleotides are TGCAGTGCTAGGGACAACGGCAACACCGGGGAGCTGTTTTTT. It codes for CSARDNGNTGELFF.

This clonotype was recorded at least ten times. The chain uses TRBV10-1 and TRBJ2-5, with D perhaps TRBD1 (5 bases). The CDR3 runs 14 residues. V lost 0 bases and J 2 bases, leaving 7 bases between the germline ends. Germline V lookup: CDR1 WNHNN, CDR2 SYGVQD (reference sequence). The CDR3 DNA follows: TGCGCCAGCAGTGAGTCGACAGCTCAAGAGACCCAGTACTTC. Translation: CASSESTAQETQYF.